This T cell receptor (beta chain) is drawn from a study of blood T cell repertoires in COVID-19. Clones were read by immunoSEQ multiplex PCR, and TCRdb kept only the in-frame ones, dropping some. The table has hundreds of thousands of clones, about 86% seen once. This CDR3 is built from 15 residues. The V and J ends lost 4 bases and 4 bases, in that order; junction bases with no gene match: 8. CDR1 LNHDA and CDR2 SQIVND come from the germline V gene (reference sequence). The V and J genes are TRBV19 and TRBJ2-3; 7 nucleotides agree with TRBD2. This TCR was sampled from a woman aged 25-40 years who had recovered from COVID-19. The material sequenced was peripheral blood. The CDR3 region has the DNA TGTGCCAGTAGTAGAACTAGCGTAGAGCCAGATACGCAGTATTTT. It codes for CASSRTSVEPDTQYF.